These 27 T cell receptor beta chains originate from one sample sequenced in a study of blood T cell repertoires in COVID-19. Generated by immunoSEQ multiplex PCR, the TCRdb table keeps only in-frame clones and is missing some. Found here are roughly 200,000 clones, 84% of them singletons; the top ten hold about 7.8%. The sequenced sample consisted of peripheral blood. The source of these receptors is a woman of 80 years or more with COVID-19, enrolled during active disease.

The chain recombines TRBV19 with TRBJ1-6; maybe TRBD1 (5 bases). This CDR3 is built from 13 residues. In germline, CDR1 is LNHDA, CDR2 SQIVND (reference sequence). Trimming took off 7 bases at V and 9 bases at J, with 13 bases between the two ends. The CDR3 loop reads CASTLNGGSPLHF. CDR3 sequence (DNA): TGTGCCAGTACCCTCAACGGGGGTTCACCCCTCCACTTT.

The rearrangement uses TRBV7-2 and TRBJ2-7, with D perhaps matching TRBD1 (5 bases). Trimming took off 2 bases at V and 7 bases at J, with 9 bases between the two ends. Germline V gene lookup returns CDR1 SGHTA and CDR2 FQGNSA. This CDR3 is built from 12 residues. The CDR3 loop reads CASSLQGIEQYF. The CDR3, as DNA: TGTGCCAGCAGCTTACAGGGAATAGAGCAGTACTTC.

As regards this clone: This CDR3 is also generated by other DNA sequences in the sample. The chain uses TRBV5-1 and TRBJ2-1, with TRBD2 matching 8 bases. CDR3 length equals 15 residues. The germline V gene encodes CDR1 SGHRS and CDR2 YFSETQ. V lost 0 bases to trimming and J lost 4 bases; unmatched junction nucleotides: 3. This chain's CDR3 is CASSLVSGVYNEQFF. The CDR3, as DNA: TGCGCCAGCAGCTTGGTTAGCGGGGTTTACAATGAGCAGTTCTTC.

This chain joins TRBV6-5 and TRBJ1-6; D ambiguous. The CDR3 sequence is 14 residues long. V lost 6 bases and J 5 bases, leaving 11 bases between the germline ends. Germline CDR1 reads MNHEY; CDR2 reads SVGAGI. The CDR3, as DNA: TGTGCCAGCAGCCAGCGCAAGAATAATTCACCCCTCCACTTT. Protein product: CASSQRKNNSPLHF.

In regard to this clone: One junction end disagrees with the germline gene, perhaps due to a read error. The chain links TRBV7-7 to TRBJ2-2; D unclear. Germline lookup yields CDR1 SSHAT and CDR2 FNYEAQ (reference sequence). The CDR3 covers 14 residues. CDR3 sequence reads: CASSLHQDTGELFF. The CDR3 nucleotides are TGTGCTAGCAGCTTACACCAGGACACCGGGGAGCTGTTTTTT.

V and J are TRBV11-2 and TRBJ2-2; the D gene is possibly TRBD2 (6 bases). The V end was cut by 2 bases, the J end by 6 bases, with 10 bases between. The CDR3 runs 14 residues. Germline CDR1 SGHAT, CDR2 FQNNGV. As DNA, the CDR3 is TGTGCCAGCAGCTTATTGCGGGGCGCCGGGGAGCTGTTTTTT. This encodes CASSLLRGAGELFF.

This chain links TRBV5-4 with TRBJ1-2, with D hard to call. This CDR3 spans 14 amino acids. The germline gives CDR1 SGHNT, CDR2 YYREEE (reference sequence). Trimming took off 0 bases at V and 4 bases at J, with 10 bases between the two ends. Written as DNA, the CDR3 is TGTGCCAGCAGCTTGGCCACGACTTCCTATGGCTACACCTTC. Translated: CASSLATTSYGYTF.

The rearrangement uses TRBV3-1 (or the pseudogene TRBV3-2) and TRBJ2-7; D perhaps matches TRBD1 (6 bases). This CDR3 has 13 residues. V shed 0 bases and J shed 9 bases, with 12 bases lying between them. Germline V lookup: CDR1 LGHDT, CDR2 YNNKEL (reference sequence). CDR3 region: CASSQDRGVGQYF. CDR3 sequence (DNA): TGTGCCAGCAGCCAAGACAGGGGTGTAGGGCAGTACTTC.

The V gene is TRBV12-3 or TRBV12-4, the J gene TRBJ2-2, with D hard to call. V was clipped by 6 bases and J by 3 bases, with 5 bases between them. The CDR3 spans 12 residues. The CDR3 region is CASSRDTGELFF. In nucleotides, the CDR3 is TGTGCCAGCAGCCGGGACACCGGGGAGCTGTTTTTT.

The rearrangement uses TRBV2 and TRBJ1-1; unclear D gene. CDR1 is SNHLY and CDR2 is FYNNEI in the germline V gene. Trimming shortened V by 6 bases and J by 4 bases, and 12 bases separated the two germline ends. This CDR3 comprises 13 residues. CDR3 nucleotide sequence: TGTGCCAGCAGCCTATACGCGGGCACTGAAGCTTTCTTT. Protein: CASSLYAGTEAFF. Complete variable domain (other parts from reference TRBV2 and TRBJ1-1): EPEVTQTPSHQVTQMGQEVILRCVPISNHLYFYWYRQILGQKVEFLVSFYNNEISEKSEIFDDQFSVERPDGSNFTLKIRSTKLEDSAMYFCASSLYAGTEAFFGQGTRLTVV.

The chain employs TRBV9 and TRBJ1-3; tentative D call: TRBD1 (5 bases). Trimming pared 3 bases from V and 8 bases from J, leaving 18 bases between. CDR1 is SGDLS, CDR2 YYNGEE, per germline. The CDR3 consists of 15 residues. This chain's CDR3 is CASSGPHGGRDTIYF. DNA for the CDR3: TGTGCCAGCAGCGGCCCCCACGGGGGTAGAGACACCATATATTTT.

This CDR3 reads CASRGEANSPLHF. As DNA, the CDR3 is TGTGCCAGCAGAGGGGAGGCGAATTCACCCCTCCACTTT. V is TRBV6-5 and J is TRBJ1-6; maybe TRBD1 (5 bases). The CDR3 is 13 amino acids. V was clipped by 6 bases and J by 7 bases, with 10 bases between them. The V gene's germline CDR1 is MNHEY and CDR2 SVGAGI.

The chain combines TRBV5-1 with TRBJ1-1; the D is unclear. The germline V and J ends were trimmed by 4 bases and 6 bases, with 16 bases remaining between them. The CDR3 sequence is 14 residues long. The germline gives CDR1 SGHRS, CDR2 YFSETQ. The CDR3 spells CASSTWRVEAEAFF. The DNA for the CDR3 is TGCGCCAGCAGCACGTGGAGGGTAGAGGCTGAAGCTTTCTTT.

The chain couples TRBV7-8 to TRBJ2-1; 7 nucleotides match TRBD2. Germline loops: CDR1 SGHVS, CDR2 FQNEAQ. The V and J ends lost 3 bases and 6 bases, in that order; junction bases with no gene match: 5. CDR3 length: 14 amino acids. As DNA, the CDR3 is TGTGCCAGCAGCTTTGCTAGCGGTTCCAATGAGCAGTTCTTC. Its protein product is CASSFASGSNEQFF.

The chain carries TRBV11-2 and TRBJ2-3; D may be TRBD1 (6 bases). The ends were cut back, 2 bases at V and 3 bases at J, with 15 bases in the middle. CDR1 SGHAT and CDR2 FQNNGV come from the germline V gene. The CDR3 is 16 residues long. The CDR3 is CASSLTGGTGTDTQYF. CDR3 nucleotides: TGTGCCAGCAGCTTAACTGGGGGCACTGGTACAGATACGCAGTATTTT. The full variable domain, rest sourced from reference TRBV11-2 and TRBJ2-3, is EAGVAQSPRYKIIEKRQSVAFWCNPISGHATLYWYQQILGQGPKLLIQFQNNGVVDDSQLPKDRFSAERLKGVDSTLKIQPAKLEDSAVYLCASSLTGGTGTDTQYFGPGTRLTVL.

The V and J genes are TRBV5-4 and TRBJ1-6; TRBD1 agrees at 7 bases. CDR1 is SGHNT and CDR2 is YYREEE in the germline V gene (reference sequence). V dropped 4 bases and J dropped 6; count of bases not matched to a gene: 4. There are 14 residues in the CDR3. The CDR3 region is CASSTDRFNSPLHF. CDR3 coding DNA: TGTGCCAGCAGCACGGACAGGTTTAATTCACCCCTCCACTTT.

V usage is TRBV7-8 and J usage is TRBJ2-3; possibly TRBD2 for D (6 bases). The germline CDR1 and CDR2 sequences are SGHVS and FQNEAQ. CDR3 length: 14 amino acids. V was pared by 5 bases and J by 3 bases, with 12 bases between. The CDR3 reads CASSPREKTDTQYF. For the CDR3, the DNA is TGTGCCAGCAGCCCCCGGGAGAAAACAGATACGCAGTATTTT.

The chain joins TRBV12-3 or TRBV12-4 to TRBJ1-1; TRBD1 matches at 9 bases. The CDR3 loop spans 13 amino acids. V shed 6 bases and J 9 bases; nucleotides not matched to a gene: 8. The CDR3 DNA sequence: TGTGCCAGCAGGGCGGGACAGGGTGAGAAAGCTTTCTTT. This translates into CASRAGQGEKAFF.

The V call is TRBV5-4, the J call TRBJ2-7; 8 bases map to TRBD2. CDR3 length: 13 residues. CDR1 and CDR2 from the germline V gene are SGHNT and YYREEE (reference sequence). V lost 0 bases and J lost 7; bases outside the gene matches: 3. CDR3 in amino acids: CASSLAGLAEQYF. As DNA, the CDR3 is TGTGCCAGCAGCTTGGCAGGACTAGCTGAGCAGTACTTC.

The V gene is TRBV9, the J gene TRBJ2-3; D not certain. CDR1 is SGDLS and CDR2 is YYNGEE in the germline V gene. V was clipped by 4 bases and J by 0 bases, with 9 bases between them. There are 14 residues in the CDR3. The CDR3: CASSLGPSTDTQYF. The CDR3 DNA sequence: TGTGCCAGCAGCTTAGGGCCTAGCACAGATACGCAGTATTTT.

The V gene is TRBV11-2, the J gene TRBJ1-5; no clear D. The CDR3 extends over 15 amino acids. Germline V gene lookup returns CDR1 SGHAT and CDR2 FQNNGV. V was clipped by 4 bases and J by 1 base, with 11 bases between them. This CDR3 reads CASSSPLRSNQPQHF. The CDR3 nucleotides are TGTGCCAGCAGCTCCCCCCTCAGAAGCAATCAGCCCCAGCATTTT.

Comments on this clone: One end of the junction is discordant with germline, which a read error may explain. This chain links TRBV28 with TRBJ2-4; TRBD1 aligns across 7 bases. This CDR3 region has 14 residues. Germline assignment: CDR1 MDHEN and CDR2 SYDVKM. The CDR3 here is CASSQGQLKNIQYF. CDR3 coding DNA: TGTGCCAGCAGTCAGGGACAGCTTAAAAATATTCAGTACTTC.

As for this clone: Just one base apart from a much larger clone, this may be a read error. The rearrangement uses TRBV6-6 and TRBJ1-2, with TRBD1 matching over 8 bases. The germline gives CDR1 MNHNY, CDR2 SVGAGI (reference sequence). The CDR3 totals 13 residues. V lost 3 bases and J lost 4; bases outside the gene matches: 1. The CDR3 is CASSYDRGYGYTF. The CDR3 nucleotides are TGTGCCAGCAGTTATGACAGGGGCTATGGCTACACCTTC.

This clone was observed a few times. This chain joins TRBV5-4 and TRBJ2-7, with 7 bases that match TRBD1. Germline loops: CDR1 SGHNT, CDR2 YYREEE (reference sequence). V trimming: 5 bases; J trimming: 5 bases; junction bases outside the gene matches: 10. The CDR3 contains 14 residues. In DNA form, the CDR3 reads TGTGCCAGCAGGTCCCGGACAGGAACGGACGAGCAGTACTTC. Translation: CASRSRTGTDEQYF. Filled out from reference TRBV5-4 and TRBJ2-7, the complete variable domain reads ETGVTQSPTHLIKTRGQQVTLRCSSQSGHNTVSWYQQALGQGPQFIFQYYREEENGRGNFPPRFSGLQFPNYSSELNVNALELDDSALYLCASRSRTGTDEQYFGPGTRLTVT.

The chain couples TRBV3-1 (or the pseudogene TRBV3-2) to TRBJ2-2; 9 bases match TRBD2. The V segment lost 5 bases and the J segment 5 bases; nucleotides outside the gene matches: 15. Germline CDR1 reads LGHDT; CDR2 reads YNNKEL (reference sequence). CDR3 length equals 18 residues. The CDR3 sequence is CASSYPIGTSGRTGELFF. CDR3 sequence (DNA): TGTGCCAGCAGCTACCCAATCGGTACTAGCGGGCGGACCGGGGAGCTGTTTTTT.

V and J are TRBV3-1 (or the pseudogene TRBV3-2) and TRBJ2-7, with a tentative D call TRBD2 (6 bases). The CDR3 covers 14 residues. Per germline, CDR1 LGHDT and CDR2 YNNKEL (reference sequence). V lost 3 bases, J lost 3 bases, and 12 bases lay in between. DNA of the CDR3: TGTGCCAGCAGCCAGGGGACTGGGAACTACGAGCAGTACTTC. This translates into CASSQGTGNYEQYF.

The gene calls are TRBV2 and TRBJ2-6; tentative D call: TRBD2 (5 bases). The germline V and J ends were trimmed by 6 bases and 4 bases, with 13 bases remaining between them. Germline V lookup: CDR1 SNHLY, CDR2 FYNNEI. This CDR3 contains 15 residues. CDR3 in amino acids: CASRMEVAGANVLTF. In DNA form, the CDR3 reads TGTGCCAGCAGGATGGAGGTAGCCGGGGCCAACGTCCTGACTTTC.